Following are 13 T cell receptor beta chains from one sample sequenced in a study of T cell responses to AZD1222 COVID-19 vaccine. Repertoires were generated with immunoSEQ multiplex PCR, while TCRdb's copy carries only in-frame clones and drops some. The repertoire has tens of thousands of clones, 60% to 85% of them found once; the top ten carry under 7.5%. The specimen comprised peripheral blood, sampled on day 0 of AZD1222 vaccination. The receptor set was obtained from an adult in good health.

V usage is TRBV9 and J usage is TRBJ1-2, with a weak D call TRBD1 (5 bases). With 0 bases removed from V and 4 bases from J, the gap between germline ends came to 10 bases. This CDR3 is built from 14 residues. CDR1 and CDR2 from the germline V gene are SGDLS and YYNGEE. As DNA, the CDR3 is TGTGCCAGCAGCGTAGGGGAGGGGAGCTATGGCTACACCTTC. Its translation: CASSVGEGSYGYTF.

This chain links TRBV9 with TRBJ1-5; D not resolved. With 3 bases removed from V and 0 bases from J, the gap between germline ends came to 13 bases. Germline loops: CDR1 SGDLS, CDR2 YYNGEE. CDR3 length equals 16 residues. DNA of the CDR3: TGTGCCAGCAGCGAGACCCCGAATTATAGCAATCAGCCCCAGCATTTT. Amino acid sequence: CASSETPNYSNQPQHF.

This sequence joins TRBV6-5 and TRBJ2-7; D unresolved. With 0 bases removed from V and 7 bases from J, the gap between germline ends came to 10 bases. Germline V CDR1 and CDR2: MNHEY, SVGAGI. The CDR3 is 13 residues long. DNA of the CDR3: TGTGCCAGCAGTTACTCTTCTTTGGGTGAGCAGTACGTC. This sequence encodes CASSYSSLGEQYV.

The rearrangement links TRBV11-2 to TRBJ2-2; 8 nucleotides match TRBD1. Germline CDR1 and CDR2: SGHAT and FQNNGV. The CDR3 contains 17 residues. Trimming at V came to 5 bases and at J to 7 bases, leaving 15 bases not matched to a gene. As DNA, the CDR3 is TGTGCCAGCAGCCCGGACAGGGTTCCGGAGGTTATCGGGGAGCTGTTTTTT. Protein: CASSPDRVPEVIGELFF. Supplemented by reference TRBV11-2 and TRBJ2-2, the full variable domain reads EAGVAQSPRYKIIEKRQSVAFWCNPISGHATLYWYQQILGQGPKLLIQFQNNGVVDDSQLPKDRFSAERLKGVDSTLKIQPAKLEDSAVYLCASSPDRVPEVIGELFFGEGSRLTVL.

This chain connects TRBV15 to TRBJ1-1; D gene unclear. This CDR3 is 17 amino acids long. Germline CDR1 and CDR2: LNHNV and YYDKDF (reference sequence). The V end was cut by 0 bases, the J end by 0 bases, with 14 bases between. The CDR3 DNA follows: TGTGCCACCAGCAGAGATGGGTTCAGCAGGCTGAACACTGAAGCTTTCTTT. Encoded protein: CATSRDGFSRLNTEAFF.

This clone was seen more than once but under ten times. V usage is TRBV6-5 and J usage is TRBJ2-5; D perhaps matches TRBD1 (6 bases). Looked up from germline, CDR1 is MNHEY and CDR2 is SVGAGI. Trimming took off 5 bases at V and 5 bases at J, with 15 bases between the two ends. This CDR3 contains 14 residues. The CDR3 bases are TGTGCCAGCAGTCCTACCCAGGGGCTTGAGACCCAGTACTTC. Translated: CASSPTQGLETQYF.

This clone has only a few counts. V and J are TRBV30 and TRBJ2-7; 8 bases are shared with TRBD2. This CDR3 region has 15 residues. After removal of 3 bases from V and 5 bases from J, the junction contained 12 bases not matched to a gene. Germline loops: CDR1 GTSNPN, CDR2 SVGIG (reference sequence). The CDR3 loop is CAWSELAAILNEQYF. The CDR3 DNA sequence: TGTGCCTGGAGCGAACTAGCGGCGATCCTGAACGAGCAGTACTTC.

CDR3 DNA: TGCGCCAGCAGCTTAAGTCGGACAGGGGGCGAGCAGTACTTC. Amino acid sequence: CASSLSRTGGEQYF. The gene calls are TRBV5-1 and TRBJ2-7; 10 positions match TRBD1. Trimming took 2 bases from V and 6 from J; bases not matched to a gene: 5. CDR3 length: 14 residues. Germline CDR1 SGHRS, CDR2 YFSETQ.

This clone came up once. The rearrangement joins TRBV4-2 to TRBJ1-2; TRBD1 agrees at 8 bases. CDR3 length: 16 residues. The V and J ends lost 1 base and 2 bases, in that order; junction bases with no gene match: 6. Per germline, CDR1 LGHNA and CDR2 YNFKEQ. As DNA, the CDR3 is TGTGCCAGCAGCCAAGCCACGACAGGGGAGAACTATGGCTACACCTTC. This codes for CASSQATTGENYGYTF.

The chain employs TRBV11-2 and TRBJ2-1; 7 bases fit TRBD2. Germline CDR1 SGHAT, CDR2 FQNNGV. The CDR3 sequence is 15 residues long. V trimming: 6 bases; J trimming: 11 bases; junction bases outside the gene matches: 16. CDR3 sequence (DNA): TGTGCCAGCAGATCCGGGCTAGCGGATCCGACCAAGCAGTTCTTC. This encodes CASRSGLADPTKQFF.

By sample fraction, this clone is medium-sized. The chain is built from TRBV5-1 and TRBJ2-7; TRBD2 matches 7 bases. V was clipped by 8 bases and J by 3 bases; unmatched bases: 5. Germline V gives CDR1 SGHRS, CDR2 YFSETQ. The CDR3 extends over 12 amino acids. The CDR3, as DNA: TGCGCCAGTAGCCCGGGGGGCTACGAGCAGTACTTC. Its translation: CASSPGGYEQYF.

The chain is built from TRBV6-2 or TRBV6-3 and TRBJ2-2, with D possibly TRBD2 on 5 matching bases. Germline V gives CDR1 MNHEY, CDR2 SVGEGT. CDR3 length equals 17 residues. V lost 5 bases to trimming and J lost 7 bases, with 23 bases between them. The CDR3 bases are TGTGCCAGCAGTCCGATTTTGAGCGGAGCAGGAGGCGGGGAGCTGTTTTTT. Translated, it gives CASSPILSGAGGGELFF.

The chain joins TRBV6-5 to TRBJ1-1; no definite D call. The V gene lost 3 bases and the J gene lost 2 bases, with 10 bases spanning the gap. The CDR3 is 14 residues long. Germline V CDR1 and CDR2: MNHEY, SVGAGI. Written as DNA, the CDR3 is TGTGCCAGCAGTTATTATGGCAGCAACACTGAAGCTTTCTTT. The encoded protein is CASSYYGSNTEAFF.